The 21 T cell receptor beta chains below were found in one sample sequenced in a study of T-cell reconstitution after alpha-beta-depleted transplantation in children. Preparing the TCRbeta library involved the use of unique molecular identifiers. TCRdb redid the calling of the PCR reads with MiXCR, one entry per CDR3 protein. The sample contains some 240,000 distinct CDR3 sequences, around 13% of which appear only once. The specimen comprised PBMCs from the stem cell graft donor, sampled from the stem cell graft. The source of these receptors is a human donor who donated a stem cell graft to a child with acute lymphoblastic leukemia.

This clonotype was observed many times. V and J are TRBV6-5 and TRBJ1-5, with 10 bases matching TRBD1. Losses at the gene ends were 3 bases for V and 5 bases for J; bases not matched to a gene: 4. The CDR3 runs to 15 residues. Germline V gene data show CDR1 as MNHEY and CDR2 as SVGAGI. The CDR3 bases are TGTGCCAGCAGTTATAGGACAGGGGGGGATCAGCCCCAGCATTTT. Amino acid sequence: CASSYRTGGDQPQHF.

This clonotype showed up just a few times. CDR3 loop: CASSEGWGPSSYNEQFF. The CDR3 nucleotides are TGTGCCAGCAGTGAAGGGTGGGGGCCGAGCTCCTACAATGAGCAGTTCTTC. The rearrangement joins TRBV6-1 to TRBJ2-1; weak D call: TRBD1 (6 bases). Germline values: CDR1 MNHNS, CDR2 SASEGT. The CDR3 spans 17 residues. The V end was cut by 1 base, the J end by 0 bases, with 13 bases between.

There are many counts of this clonotype. The J gene is TRBJ2-4, the V gene TRBV7-2; D possibly matches TRBD1 or TRBD2 (5 bases each). Germline CDR1 and CDR2: SGHTA and FQGNSA. Trimming stripped 5 bases from V and 0 bases from J, with 14 bases between. The CDR3 has 16 amino acids. This CDR3 reads CASSRGRGLAKNIQYF. The CDR3 nucleotides are TGTGCCAGCAGCCGGGGCCGGGGCTTAGCCAAAAACATTCAGTACTTC.

Ten or more counts support this clonotype. The rearrangement uses TRBV5-1 and TRBJ1-6, with D possibly TRBD1 on 6 matching bases. Trimming took 6 bases from V and 4 from J, leaving 11 bases between them. Germline assignment: CDR1 SGHRS and CDR2 YFSETQ. The CDR3 is 14 amino acids. This CDR3 is CASNSGDYNSPLHF. CDR3 DNA: TGCGCCAGCAACTCAGGGGATTATAATTCACCCCTCCACTTT.

This clonotype was counted ten times or more. V and J are TRBV10-3 and TRBJ2-2; the D is unclear. The V gene's germline CDR1 is ENHRY and CDR2 SYGVKD. This CDR3 contains 14 residues. V was trimmed by 6 bases and J by 0 bases, leaving 8 bases between them. The CDR3 sequence: CAISGPSNTGELFF. CDR3 nucleotide sequence: TGTGCCATCAGCGGACCCTCGAACACCGGGGAGCTGTTTTTT.

This clonotype occurred many times. The rearrangement joins TRBV14 to TRBJ2-3; TRBD1 matches 7 bases. The CDR3 has 15 amino acids. CDR1 and CDR2 from the germline V gene are SGHDN and FVKESK. Unmatched junction bases numbered 11, after V lost 4 bases and J lost 7 bases. The CDR3 bases are TGTGCCAGCAGCCCGCAGACAGGGATTATGCATACGCAGTATTTT. This sequence encodes CASSPQTGIMHTQYF.

This clonotype is labeled as medium-sized (0.01 to 0.1%). This rearrangement joins TRBV7-2 to TRBJ2-1; 9 bases agree with TRBD2. CDR3 length: 17 amino acids. V shed 0 bases, J shed 2 bases, and the junction held 5 bases outside the gene matches. CDR1 and CDR2 from the germline V gene are SGHTA and FQGNSA. CDR3 sequence: CASSLAKVAGAYNEQFF. CDR3 nucleotide sequence: TGTGCCAGCAGCTTAGCGAAGGTAGCGGGGGCCTACAATGAGCAGTTCTTC.

This clonotype was observed at least ten times. The chain joins TRBV6-1 to TRBJ2-3; TRBD2 might be the D (7 bases). Trimming pared 6 bases from V and 0 bases from J, leaving 16 bases between. CDR1 and CDR2 (germline): MNHNS, SASEGT. The CDR3 has 16 residues. The CDR3 nucleotides read TGTGCCAGCAGCCGAGGGGGGGCTCCTAGCACAGATACGCAGTATTTT. Amino acid sequence: CASSRGGAPSTDTQYF.

A few counts support this clonotype. The rearrangement uses TRBV7-9 and TRBJ1-2; 11 nucleotides line up with TRBD1. Germline V gene data show CDR1 as SEHNR and CDR2 as FQNEAQ (reference sequence). The V and J ends lost 5 bases and 2 bases, in that order; junction bases with no gene match: 4. The CDR3 is 15 amino acids. The CDR3 region is CASSEDRGRNYGYTF. The DNA of the CDR3 is TGTGCCAGCAGCGAGGACAGGGGGCGCAACTATGGCTACACCTTC.

The chain links TRBV20-1 to TRBJ1-1, with D uncertain. V lost 5 bases, J lost 0 bases, and 13 bases lay in between. The CDR3 is 14 residues long. Germline CDR1 DFQATT, CDR2 SNEGSKA (reference sequence). The CDR3 reads CSAPELNLNTEAFF. The CDR3 region has the DNA TGCAGTGCTCCCGAACTCAACTTGAACACTGAAGCTTTCTTT.

This clonotype was recorded many times. This chain connects TRBV28 to TRBJ2-6; no reliable D call. The CDR3 is 14 residues long. Germline assignment: CDR1 MDHEN and CDR2 SYDVKM. V was clipped by 3 bases and J by 0 bases, with 3 bases between them. CDR3 residues: CASSFYSGANVLTF. CDR3 coding DNA: TGTGCCAGCAGTTTCTACTCTGGGGCCAACGTCCTGACTTTC. The full variable domain, with the rest looked up from reference TRBV28 and TRBJ2-6, is DVKVTQSSRYLVKRTGEKVFLECVQDMDHENMFWYRQDPGLGLRLIYFSYDVKMKEKGDIPEGYSVSREKKERFSLILESASTNQTSMYLCASSFYSGANVLTFGAGSRLTVL.

This clonotype was observed a handful of times. This rearrangement joins TRBV20-1 to TRBJ1-5, with 7 bases fitting TRBD1. V shed 2 bases, J shed 2 bases, and the junction held 6 bases outside the gene matches. In germline, CDR1 is DFQATT, CDR2 SNEGSKA (reference sequence). This CDR3 spans 15 amino acids. The CDR3 sequence is CSARPHRGGNQPQHF. The CDR3 region has the DNA TGCAGTGCTAGACCCCACAGGGGCGGCAATCAGCCCCAGCATTTT.

This clonotype was detected ten times or more. The genes are TRBV2 and TRBJ1-2, with D tentatively TRBD1 (5 bases). The V gene lost 5 bases and the J gene lost 6 bases, with 19 bases spanning the gap. Per the germline V gene, CDR1 is SNHLY and CDR2 is FYNNEI. The CDR3 totals 15 residues. The CDR3 DNA is TGTGCCAGCAGTACTCCAAAGACAGCGGAGGATGGCTACACCTTC. Its protein is CASSTPKTAEDGYTF.

This clonotype was detected ten times or more. This chain joins TRBV7-9 and TRBJ1-5; tentative D call: TRBD1 (5 bases). The CDR3 runs to 14 residues. Per germline, CDR1 SEHNR and CDR2 FQNEAQ (reference sequence). Trimming removed 6 bases at V and 5 bases at J, with 14 bases between. In DNA form, the CDR3 reads TGTGCCAGCAGTTTCGGGACCGGCTATCAGCCCCAGCATTTT. Translating it yields CASSFGTGYQPQHF.

Many counts were recorded for this clonotype. The chain recombines TRBV10-3 with TRBJ1-5, with no clear D. Germline CDR1 and CDR2: ENHRY and SYGVKD. Trimming cost V 2 bases and J 2 bases, with 13 bases left between them. The length of the CDR3 is 16 residues. CDR3 sequence (DNA): TGTGCCATCAGTGAGGGTGGGCAGTGGGGCAATCAGCCCCAGCATTTT. It codes for CAISEGGQWGNQPQHF.

This clonotype showed up many times. V usage is TRBV20-1 and J usage is TRBJ1-1; no clear D gene. This CDR3 contains 14 residues. V lost 3 bases, J lost 2 bases, and 13 bases lay in between. In germline, CDR1 is DFQATT, CDR2 SNEGSKA (reference sequence). CDR3 DNA sequence: TGCAGTGCTAGGATACCGGGAATCAACACTGAAGCTTTCTTT. Its translation is CSARIPGINTEAFF.

This clonotype has at least ten counts. The chain has TRBV20-1 and TRBJ2-7, with D tentatively TRBD1 (5 bases). Germline V gene lookup returns CDR1 DFQATT and CDR2 SNEGSKA (reference sequence). Trimming shortened V by 1 base and J by 2 bases, and 18 bases separated the two germline ends. The CDR3 contains 16 residues. CDR3 loop: CSARADNRYRAYEQYF. The CDR3 region has the DNA TGCAGTGCTAGAGCAGACAACAGGTACCGCGCCTACGAGCAGTACTTC.

This clonotype appeared many times. The chain couples TRBV27 to TRBJ1-1, with D perhaps matching TRBD1 (5 bases). The ends were cut back, 6 bases at V and 2 bases at J, with 19 bases in the middle. The CDR3 has 16 amino acids. From germline, CDR1 is MNHEY and CDR2 SMNVEV (reference sequence). This CDR3 reads CASSPAPDRVNTEAFF. CDR3 nucleotides: TGTGCCAGCAGCCCTGCCCCAGACAGAGTCAACACTGAAGCTTTCTTT.

This clonotype was seen only a few times. This chain uses TRBV4-3 with TRBJ2-2; a weak D match, TRBD2 (6 bases). Trimming took off 0 bases at V and 6 bases at J, with 8 bases between the two ends. The CDR3 length is 14 residues. The V gene's germline CDR1 is LGHNA and CDR2 YSLEER. The CDR3: CASSQERLAGELFF. In DNA, the CDR3 is TGCGCCAGCAGCCAAGAAAGACTAGCCGGGGAGCTGTTTTTT.

This clonotype occurred many times. CDR3 bases: TGTGCCAGCAGCTTGGACAGGGGACCCGCTTTGGGTACCGGGGAGCTGTTTTTT. Its protein is CASSLDRGPALGTGELFF. This chain joins TRBV11-2 and TRBJ2-2, with 9 bases fitting TRBD1. The germline gives CDR1 SGHAT, CDR2 FQNNGV. The trim removed 3 bases at V and 5 bases at J, leaving 13 bases unmatched. The CDR3 extends over 18 amino acids.

This clonotype appeared many times. This rearrangement joins TRBV4-3 to TRBJ1-4, with D perhaps TRBD1 (5 bases). This CDR3 is built from 15 residues. Germline lookup yields CDR1 LGHNA and CDR2 YSLEER. The V end was cut by 1 base, the J end by 0 bases, with 6 bases between. The CDR3 is CASSQVGATNEKLFF. DNA for the CDR3: TGCGCCAGCAGCCAAGTAGGGGCAACTAATGAAAAACTGTTTTTT.